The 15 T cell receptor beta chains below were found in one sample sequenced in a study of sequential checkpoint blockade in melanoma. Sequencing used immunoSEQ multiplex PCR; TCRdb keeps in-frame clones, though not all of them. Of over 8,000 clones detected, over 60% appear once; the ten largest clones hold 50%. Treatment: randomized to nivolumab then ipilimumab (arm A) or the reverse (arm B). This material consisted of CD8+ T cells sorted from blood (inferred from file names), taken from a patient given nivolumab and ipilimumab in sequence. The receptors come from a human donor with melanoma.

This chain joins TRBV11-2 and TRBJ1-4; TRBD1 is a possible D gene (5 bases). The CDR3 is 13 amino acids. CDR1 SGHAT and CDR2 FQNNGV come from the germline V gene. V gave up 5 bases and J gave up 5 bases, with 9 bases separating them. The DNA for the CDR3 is TGTGCCAGCAGCAAGAACAGGAATGAAAAACTGTTTTTT. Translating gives CASSKNRNEKLFF.

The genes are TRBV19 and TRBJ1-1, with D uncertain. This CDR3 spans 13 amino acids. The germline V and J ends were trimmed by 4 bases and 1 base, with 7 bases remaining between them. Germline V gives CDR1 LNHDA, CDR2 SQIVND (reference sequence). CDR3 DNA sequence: TGTGCCAGTAGTACTATAAAGAACACTGAAGCTTTCTTT. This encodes CASSTIKNTEAFF. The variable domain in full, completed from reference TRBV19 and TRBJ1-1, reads DGGITQSPKYLFRKEGQNVTLSCEQNLNHDAMYWYRQDPGQGLRLIYYSQIVNDFQKGDIAEGYSVSREKKESFPLTVTSAQKNPTAFYLCASSTIKNTEAFFGQGTRLTVV.

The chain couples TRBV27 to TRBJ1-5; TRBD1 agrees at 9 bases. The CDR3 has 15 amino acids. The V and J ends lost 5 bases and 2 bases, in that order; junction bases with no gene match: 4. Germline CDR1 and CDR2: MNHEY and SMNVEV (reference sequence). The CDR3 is CASSPRTGGNQPQHF. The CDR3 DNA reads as TGTGCCAGCAGTCCACGGACAGGGGGCAATCAGCCCCAGCATTTT.

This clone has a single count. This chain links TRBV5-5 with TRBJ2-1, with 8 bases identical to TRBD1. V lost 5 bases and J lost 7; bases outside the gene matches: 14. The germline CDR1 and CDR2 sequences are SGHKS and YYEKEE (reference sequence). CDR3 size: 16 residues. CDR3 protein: CASRLSGQGILNEQFF. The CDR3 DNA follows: TGTGCCAGCAGGCTCTCTGGACAGGGAATTTTAAATGAGCAGTTCTTC. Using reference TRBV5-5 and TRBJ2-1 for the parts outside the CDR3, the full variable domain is DAGVTQSPTHLIKTRGQQVTLRCSPISGHKSVSWYQQVLGQGPQFIFQYYEKEERGRGNFPDRFSARQFPNYSSELNVNALLLGDSALYLCASRLSGQGILNEQFFGPGTRLTVL.

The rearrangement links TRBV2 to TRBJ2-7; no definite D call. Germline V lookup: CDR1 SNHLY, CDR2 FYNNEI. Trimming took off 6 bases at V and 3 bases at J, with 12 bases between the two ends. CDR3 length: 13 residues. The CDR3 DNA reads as TGTGCCAGCAGCCCGGGTGGGTTCTACGAGCAGTACTTC. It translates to CASSPGGFYEQYF.

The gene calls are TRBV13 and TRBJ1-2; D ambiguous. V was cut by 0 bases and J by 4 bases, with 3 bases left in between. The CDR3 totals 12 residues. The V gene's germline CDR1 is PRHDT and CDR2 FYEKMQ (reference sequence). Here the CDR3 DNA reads TGTGCCAGCAGCTTAGGACTCTATGGCTACACCTTC. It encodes CASSLGLYGYTF.

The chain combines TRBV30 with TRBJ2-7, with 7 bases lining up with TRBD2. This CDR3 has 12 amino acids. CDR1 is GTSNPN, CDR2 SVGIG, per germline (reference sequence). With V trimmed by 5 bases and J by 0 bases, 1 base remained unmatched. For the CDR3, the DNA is TGTGCCTGGGCGGGGGACTCCTACGAGCAGTACTTC. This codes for CAWAGDSYEQYF.

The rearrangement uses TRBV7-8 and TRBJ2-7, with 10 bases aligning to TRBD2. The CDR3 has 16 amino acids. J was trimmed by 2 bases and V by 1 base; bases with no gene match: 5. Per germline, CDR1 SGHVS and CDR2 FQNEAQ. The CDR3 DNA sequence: TGTGCCAGCAGCTTAGGAGTAGCGGGGGGCCCCTACGAGCAGTACTTC. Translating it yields CASSLGVAGGPYEQYF.

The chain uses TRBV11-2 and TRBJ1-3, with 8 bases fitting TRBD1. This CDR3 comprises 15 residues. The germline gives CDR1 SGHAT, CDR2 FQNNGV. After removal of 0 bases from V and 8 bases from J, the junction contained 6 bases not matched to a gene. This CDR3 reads CASSLERTGLDTIYF. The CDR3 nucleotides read TGTGCCAGCAGCTTAGAACGGACAGGGTTGGACACCATATATTTT. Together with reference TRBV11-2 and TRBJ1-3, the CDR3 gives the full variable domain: EAGVAQSPRYKIIEKRQSVAFWCNPISGHATLYWYQQILGQGPKLLIQFQNNGVVDDSQLPKDRFSAERLKGVDSTLKIQPAKLEDSAVYLCASSLERTGLDTIYFGEGSWLTVV.

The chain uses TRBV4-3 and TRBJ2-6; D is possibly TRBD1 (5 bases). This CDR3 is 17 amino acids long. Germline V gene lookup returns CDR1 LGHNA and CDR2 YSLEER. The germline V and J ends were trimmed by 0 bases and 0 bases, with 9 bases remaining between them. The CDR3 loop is CASSQEIRGSGANVLTF. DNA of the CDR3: TGCGCCAGCAGCCAAGAAATTAGGGGCTCTGGGGCCAACGTCCTGACTTTC.

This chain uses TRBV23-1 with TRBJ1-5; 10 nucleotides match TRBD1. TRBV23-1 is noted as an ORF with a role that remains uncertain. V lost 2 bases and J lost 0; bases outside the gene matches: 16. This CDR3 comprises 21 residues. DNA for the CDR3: TGCGCCAGCAGTCAAACCACCGGGACAGGGGTCCACAAGTATAGCAATCAGCCCCAGCATTTT. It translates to CASSQTTGTGVHKYSNQPQHF.

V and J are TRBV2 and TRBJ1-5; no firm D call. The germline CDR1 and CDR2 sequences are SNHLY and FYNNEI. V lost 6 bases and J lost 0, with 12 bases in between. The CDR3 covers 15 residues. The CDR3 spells CASRWSDYSNQPQHF. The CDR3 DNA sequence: TGTGCCAGCAGGTGGTCAGATTATAGCAATCAGCCCCAGCATTTT.

This chain's CDR3 is CASSSLTLNTEAFF. CDR3 bases: TGTGCCAGCAGCTCGTTAACATTGAACACTGAAGCTTTCTTT. V gene TRBV7-6 combines with J gene TRBJ1-1; D gene unclear. The CDR3 runs to 14 residues. Between the trimmed V and J ends, which lost 4 bases and 0 bases, there was a span of 9 bases. Germline V lookup: CDR1 SGHVS, CDR2 FNYEAQ.

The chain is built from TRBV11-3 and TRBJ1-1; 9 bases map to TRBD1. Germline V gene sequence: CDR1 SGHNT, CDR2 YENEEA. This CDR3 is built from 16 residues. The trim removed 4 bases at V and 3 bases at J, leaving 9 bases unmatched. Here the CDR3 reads CASSSDRGGKDTEAFF. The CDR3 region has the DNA TGTGCCAGCAGCTCGGACAGGGGAGGCAAGGACACTGAAGCTTTCTTT.

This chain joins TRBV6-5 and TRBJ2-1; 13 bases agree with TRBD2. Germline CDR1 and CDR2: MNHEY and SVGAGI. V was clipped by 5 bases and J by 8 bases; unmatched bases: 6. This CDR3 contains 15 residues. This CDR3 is CASSPGLAGDHEQFF. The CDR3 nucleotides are TGTGCCAGCAGTCCCGGACTAGCGGGGGACCATGAGCAGTTCTTC.